This T cell receptor beta chain was identified during a study of T cell responses to AZD1222 COVID-19 vaccine. Study-level points and caveats: Spike-specific TCR breadth rose after two AZD1222 doses, and depth rose as well. Unmutated variant regions are reportedly the target of nearly half of TCRs that are spike-specific.

Worth noting for this clone: Its specificity is not known.

In germline, CDR1 is SNHLY, CDR2 FYNNEI. Trimming removed 4 bases from V and 6 bases from J; junction bases left unmatched: 3. The CDR3 runs to 12 residues. Method: immunoSEQ multiplex PCR; TCRdb's copy keeps in-frame clones and lacks some. The profile shows approximately 110,000 clones, 88% of them singletons. The sequence derives from an adult in good health. The sequencing used peripheral blood, collected on day 0 of AZD1222 vaccination. V gene TRBV2 combines with J gene TRBJ2-7; 7 bases map to TRBD1. The DNA of the CDR3 is TGTGCCAGCAGTGTAACAGGGGTCGAGCAGTACTTC. The encoded protein is CASSVTGVEQYF.